This T cell receptor (beta chain) came from a study of blood T cell repertoires in COVID-19. Data came from immunoSEQ multiplex PCR; TCRdb stores just in-frame clones and leaves some out. The profile shows 250,000 to 350,000 clones, approximately 88% of them singletons. There are 13 residues in the CDR3. Per the germline V gene, CDR1 is SGDLS and CDR2 is YYNGEE. Trimming took 0 bases from V and 5 from J, leaving 8 bases between them. The J gene is TRBJ1-1, the V gene TRBV9; D gene uncertain. The source material was peripheral blood. The clonotype originates from a woman aged 45-65 years with active or convalescent COVID-19. CDR3 coding DNA: TGTGCCAGCAGCGTAGCGGAGGGTACTGAAGCTTTCTTT. Residues: CASSVAEGTEAFF.